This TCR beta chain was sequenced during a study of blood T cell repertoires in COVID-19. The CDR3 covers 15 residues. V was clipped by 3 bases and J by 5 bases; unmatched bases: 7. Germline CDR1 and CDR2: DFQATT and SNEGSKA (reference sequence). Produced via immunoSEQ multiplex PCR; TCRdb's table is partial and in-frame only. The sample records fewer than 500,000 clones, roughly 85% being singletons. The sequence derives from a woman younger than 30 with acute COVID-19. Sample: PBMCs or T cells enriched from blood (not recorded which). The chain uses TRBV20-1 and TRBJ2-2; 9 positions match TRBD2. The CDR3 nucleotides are TGCAGTGCTAGTCTGGCGGGGGGGGCTACCGGGGAGCTGTTTTTT. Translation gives CSASLAGGATGELFF.